The rows below give T cell receptor beta chains drawn from one sample of a study of blood T cell repertoires in COVID-19. This table comes from immunoSEQ multiplex PCR, and its TCRdb copy is limited to in-frame clones, with some not included. The sample lists 390,000 or so clones, 90% occurring once. What was sequenced was peripheral blood. These receptors were collected from a man in his late teens or twenties with active or convalescent COVID-19. Each CDR3 is given with its conserved first and last residue. A D gene is named only where the DNA matches it firmly. The size of a clone is reported for some rows only, either as once, few or many, or as a class for expanded clones.

clone size,CDR3 length,D gene,J gene,V gene,CDR3 protein,CDR3 DNA
once,13,-,TRBJ1-1,TRBV6-5,CASSYSINTEAFF,TGTGCCAGCAGTTACTCTATAAACACTGAAGCTTTCTTT
-,13,-,TRBJ1-2,TRBV7-2,CASSRGGAEGYTF,TGTGCCAGCAGCCGAGGGGGGGCGGAGGGCTACACCTTC
-,14,TRBD2,TRBJ2-5,TRBV7-3,CASSASTSRETQYF,TGTGCCAGCAGCGCCTCGACTAGCAGGGAGACCCAGTACTTC
-,15,-,TRBJ2-3,TRBV7-9,CASSLTGLGSDTQYF,TGTGCCAGCAGCTTAACAGGGCTGGGGTCAGATACGCAGTATTTT
-,12,-,TRBJ2-7,TRBV6-6,CASREGSYEQYF,TGTGCCAGTCGAGAGGGTTCCTACGAGCAGTACTTC
-,17,-,TRBJ2-1,TRBV24-1,CATSDPKTEWIYNEQFF,TGTGCCACCAGTGACCCCAAGACAGAATGGATCTACAATGAGCAGTTCTTC
-,15,TRBD1,TRBJ1-6,TRBV5-3,CARTEVRGPEVPLHF,TGTGCCAGAACCGAGGTAAGGGGGCCTGAGGTCCCCCTCCACTTT
-,13,-,TRBJ1-1,TRBV11-2,CASSLTRGTEAFF,TGTGCCAGCAGCCTTACCCGCGGGACTGAAGCTTTCTTT
-,15,TRBD1,TRBJ2-2,TRBV19,CASSVNRGGGGELFF,TGTGCCAGTAGTGTTAACAGGGGTGGTGGAGGGGAGCTGTTTTTT
once,14,TRBD2,TRBJ2-7,TRBV9,CASSVGAGDYEQYF,TGTGCCAGCAGCGTAGGAGCGGGAGATTACGAGCAGTACTTC
many,14,-,TRBJ1-2,TRBV19,CASSYRSSGYGYTF,TGTGCCAGTAGTTATCGTTCGTCCGGCTATGGCTACACCTTC
-,19,TRBD2,TRBJ2-2,TRBV7-3,CASSLTGREGRTNTGELFF,TGTGCCAGCAGCTTAACGGGGCGGGAGGGACGAACGAACACCGGGGAGCTGTTTTTT
-,14,-,TRBJ2-7,TRBV7-8,CASSSNTGSYEQYF,TGTGCCAGCAGCTCTAACACTGGGAGCTACGAGCAGTACTTC
-,17,-,TRBJ1-3,TRBV7-2,CASSLAFQANSGNTIYF,TGTGCCAGCAGCTTAGCGTTTCAGGCAAACTCTGGAAACACCATATATTTT
few,17,TRBD1,TRBJ1-6,TRBV7-2,CASSSTGQGRMASPLHF,TGTGCCAGCAGCTCGACGGGACAGGGAAGGATGGCTTCACCCCTCCACTTT
-,13,-,TRBJ2-2,TRBV29-1,CSVLDGGAGELFF,TGCAGCGTTCTCGACGGAGGAGCCGGGGAGCTGTTTTTT
-,15,TRBD1,TRBJ2-1,TRBV9,CASSAGTGHLNEQFF,TGTGCCAGCAGCGCCGGGACAGGGCATCTCAATGAGCAGTTCTTC
-,17,-,TRBJ2-7,TRBV28,CASSLWERTGSSGEQYF,TGTGCCAGCAGTTTGTGGGAAAGAACAGGGAGCTCAGGCGAGCAGTACTTC
-,13,-,TRBJ2-1,TRBV6-6,CASSYSSSGPQFF,TGTGCCAGCAGTTACTCGAGTAGCGGACCTCAGTTCTTC
-,15,-,TRBJ2-1,TRBV7-3,CASSPIARGYNEQFF,TGTGCCAGCAGCCCTATTGCAAGAGGGTACAATGAGCAGTTCTTC
-,14,-,TRBJ1-1,TRBV14,CASSQTQGSTEAFF,TGTGCCAGCAGCCAAACGCAGGGCAGTACTGAAGCTTTCTTT
-,14,-,TRBJ1-4,TRBV2,CASSERGTNEKLFF,TGTGCCAGCAGTGAACGGGGGACTAATGAAAAACTGTTTTTT
few,15,-,TRBJ1-2,TRBV5-1,CASSLGLQRGYGYTF,TGCGCCAGCAGCTTAGGACTCCAAAGAGGCTATGGCTACACCTTC
-,15,TRBD1,TRBJ1-2,TRBV28,CASSLLGDRVHGYTF,TGTGCCAGCAGTTTATTAGGGGACAGGGTCCATGGCTACACCTTC
once,14,TRBD1,TRBJ2-7,TRBV27,CASSFNRGGDEQYF,TGTGCCAGCAGTTTTAACAGGGGTGGCGACGAGCAGTACTTC
-,14,TRBD1,TRBJ2-3,TRBV3-1/TRBV3-2,CASSHRTGRDTQYF,TGTGCCAGCAGCCATCGGACAGGGAGAGATACGCAGTATTTT
-,14,-,TRBJ1-5,TRBV10-1,CASSGVRGNQPQHF,TGCGCCAGCAGTGGCGTTCGGGGCAATCAGCCCCAGCATTTT
-,16,TRBD2,TRBJ2-5,TRBV4-1,CASSHLAGVNQETQYF,TGCGCCAGCAGCCACCTAGCGGGGGTCAACCAAGAGACCCAGTACTTC
-,15,-,TRBJ1-2,TRBV4-2,CASKAQGPANYGYTF,TGTGCCAGCAAAGCTCAGGGGCCAGCTAACTATGGCTACACCTTC
-,12,-,TRBJ2-6,TRBV28,CASSAPAGVLTF,TGTGCCAGCAGTGCGCCCGCGGGCGTGCTGACTTTC
-,19,TRBD1,TRBJ2-1,TRBV19,CASSIRQGAKWEAHNEQFF,TGTGCCAGTAGTATAAGACAGGGGGCTAAGTGGGAGGCACACAATGAGCAGTTCTTC
once,16,TRBD2,TRBJ2-1,TRBV3-1/TRBV3-2,CASSQSSGRANYEQFF,TGTGCCAGCAGCCAATCTAGCGGGAGGGCCAATTATGAGCAGTTCTTC
-,15,-,TRBJ1-3,TRBV9,CASNPGSSSGNTIYF,TGTGCCAGCAACCCAGGGTCAAGCTCTGGAAACACCATATATTTT
-,18,-,TRBJ1-3,TRBV15,CATSREPRPGVPGNTIYF,TGTGCCACCAGCAGAGAACCCCGCCCAGGGGTACCTGGAAACACCATATATTTT